Listed below are T cell receptor beta chains from one sample, sequenced in a study of T cell repertoires in cytomegalovirus infection. TCRdb re-called the reads with MiXCR, one entry per CDR3 protein. The table records about 400,000 distinct CDR3 sequences, 15% to 20% of them present only once. Sequenced input: PBMCs. These receptors were collected from a human donor in good health (CMV status not recorded). Some clones in this sample may be carry-over from other donors' samples. The CDR3 runs from the conserved cysteine through the conserved F or W. D genes are given only for firm matches. Size tells how often a clone was seen (once, few, many) or the class of an expanded clone, and some rows leave it out.

NA	few	TRBV20-1	TRBJ2-7	TGCAGTGCTGGACAGACATACGAGCAGTACTTC	CSAGQTYEQYF
NA	NA	TRBV19	TRBJ1-5	TGTGCCAGTAGTGTCCAGCAGGGCCACAATCAGCCCCAGCATTTT	CASSVQQGHNQPQHF
NA	many	TRBV7-2	TRBJ1-4	TGTGCCAGCAGCTCCCGTGACCCGGGCAATGAAAAACTGTTTTTT	CASSSRDPGNEKLFF
NA	NA	TRBV6-6	TRBJ2-2	TGTGCCAGCAGTTACTCGTTGGGGGGCACCGGGGAGCTGTTTTTT	CASSYSLGGTGELFF
TRBD1	many	TRBV29-1	TRBJ2-5	TGCAGCGCTAGGACAGGGTTCCAAGAGACCCAGTACTTC	CSARTGFQETQYF
TRBD2	many	TRBV6-2/TRBV6-3	TRBJ2-5	TGTGCCAGCCACCCCCAGCGGGGGGGTCAAGAGACCCAGTACTTC	CASHPQRGGQETQYF
NA	NA	TRBV7-9	TRBJ2-7	TGTGCCAGCAGCTTAGTGGCGGGGAGTTCGGAGCAGTACTTC	CASSLVAGSSEQYF
NA	NA	TRBV12-3/TRBV12-4	TRBJ2-7	TGTGCCAGCAGTTCCGGGACCACGTTACTTTCCTACGAGCAGTACTTC	CASSSGTTLLSYEQYF
TRBD2	NA	TRBV10-2	TRBJ2-1	TGCGCCAGCAGTATAGCGGGAGAGCATGAGCAGTTCTTC	CASSIAGEHEQFF
NA	NA	TRBV19	TRBJ1-2	TGTGCCAGGAGAACCGGGCTTCCGTGCTACACCTTC	CARRTGLPCYTF
NA	NA	TRBV7-2	TRBJ2-3	TGTGCCAGCAGCTCTAGGGCCCTGGGGGGAGATACGCAGTATTTT	CASSSRALGGDTQYF
NA	few	TRBV29-1	TRBJ2-4	TGCAGCGTTGAAGACGGGGACATTCAGTACTTC	CSVEDGDIQYF
NA	many	TRBV12-3/TRBV12-4	TRBJ1-5	TGTGCCAGCAGTTGGAGTACAGGGTTTGGCCAGCCCCAGCATTTT	CASSWSTGFGQPQHF
TRBD1	few	TRBV3-1	TRBJ2-7	TGTGCCAGCAGCCAAGGCACGGGGACAGGGCGCTACGAGCAGTACTTC	CASSQGTGTGRYEQYF
NA	NA	TRBV12-3/TRBV12-4	TRBJ2-2	TGTGCCAGCAGCCCTGCCGGGGGGCGAGGCACCGGGGAGCTGTTTTTT	CASSPAGGRGTGELFF
NA	NA	TRBV11-2	TRBJ2-3	TGTGCCAGCAGCTTAGGGGGGTCCGGGTCCCCAGATACGCAGTATTTT	CASSLGGSGSPDTQYF
NA	NA	TRBV4-2	TRBJ2-6	TGTGCCAGCAGCCAAGTCGGGGGCGGGGTGGGGGGGGCCAACGTCCTGACTTTC	CASSQVGGGVGGANVLTF
NA	NA	TRBV12-3/TRBV12-4	TRBJ2-3	TGTGCCAGCAGTTCACAGGGTAGTGGCACAGATACGCAGTATTTT	CASSSQGSGTDTQYF
TRBD2	NA	TRBV5-6	TRBJ2-3	TGTGCCAGCGCGCCCATGGGGGGGATTAGCACAGATACGCAGTATTTT	CASAPMGGISTDTQYF
NA	NA	TRBV2	TRBJ2-7	TGTGCCAGCAGTGATGTGGGACGGGGGGCCCCGGAGCAGTACTTC	CASSDVGRGAPEQYF
NA	few	TRBV12-3/TRBV12-4	TRBJ2-1	TGTGCCAGCAGCCCCTACGCCCGACGGACCAATGAGCAGTTCTTC	CASSPYARRTNEQFF
TRBD2	few	TRBV7-2	TRBJ2-7	TGTGCCAGCAGCTCCAGACTAGCGGTGGACGAGCAGTACTTC	CASSSRLAVDEQYF
TRBD2	few	TRBV20-1	TRBJ2-3	TGCAGTGCTGCTAGCGGGAGGGCCGTGGATACGCAGTATTTT	CSAASGRAVDTQYF
TRBD2	NA	TRBV6-5	TRBJ2-7	TGTGCCAGCAAGGGGACTAGCGGGAGTGAGCAGTACTTC	CASKGTSGSEQYF
TRBD1	many	TRBV3-1	TRBJ1-2	TGTGCCAGCAGGGGGACAGCGGGCGGCTACACCTTC	CASRGTAGGYTF
NA	many	TRBV11-2	TRBJ2-4	TGTGCCAGCAGCCCCACGTCAAACATTCAGTACTTC	CASSPTSNIQYF
NA	many	TRBV12-5	TRBJ2-7	TGTGCTAGTGGTTTGCCTTACTTGTACGAGCAGTACTTC	CASGLPYLYEQYF
NA	many	TRBV7-2	TRBJ2-3	TGTGCCAGCAGCCAAGGGTGGACTAGCACAGATACGCAGTATTTT	CASSQGWTSTDTQYF
NA	NA	TRBV25-1	TRBJ1-2	TGTGCCAGCAGAACGGTGGGCTATGGCTACACCTTC	CASRTVGYGYTF
TRBD1	NA	TRBV5-4	TRBJ2-7	TGTGCCAGCAGCATGGGACAGTCTCTCATCTTCTACGAGCAGTACTTC	CASSMGQSLIFYEQYF